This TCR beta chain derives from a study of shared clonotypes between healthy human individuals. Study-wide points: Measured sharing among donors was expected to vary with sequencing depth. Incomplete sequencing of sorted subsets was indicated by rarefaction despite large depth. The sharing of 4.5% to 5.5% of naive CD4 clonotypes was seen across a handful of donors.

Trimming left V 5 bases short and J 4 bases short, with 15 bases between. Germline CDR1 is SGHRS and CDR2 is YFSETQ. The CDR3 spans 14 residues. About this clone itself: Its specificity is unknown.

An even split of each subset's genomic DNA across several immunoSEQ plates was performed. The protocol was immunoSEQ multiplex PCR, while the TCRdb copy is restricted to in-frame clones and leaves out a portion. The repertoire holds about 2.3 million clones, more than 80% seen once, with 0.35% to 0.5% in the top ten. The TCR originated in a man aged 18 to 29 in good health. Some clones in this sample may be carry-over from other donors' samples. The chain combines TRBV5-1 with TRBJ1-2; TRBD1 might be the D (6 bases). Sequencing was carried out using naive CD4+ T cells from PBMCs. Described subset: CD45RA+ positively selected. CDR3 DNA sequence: TGCGCCAGCAGTCCGGACAGAAACTCCTATGGCTACACCTTC. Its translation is CASSPDRNSYGYTF.